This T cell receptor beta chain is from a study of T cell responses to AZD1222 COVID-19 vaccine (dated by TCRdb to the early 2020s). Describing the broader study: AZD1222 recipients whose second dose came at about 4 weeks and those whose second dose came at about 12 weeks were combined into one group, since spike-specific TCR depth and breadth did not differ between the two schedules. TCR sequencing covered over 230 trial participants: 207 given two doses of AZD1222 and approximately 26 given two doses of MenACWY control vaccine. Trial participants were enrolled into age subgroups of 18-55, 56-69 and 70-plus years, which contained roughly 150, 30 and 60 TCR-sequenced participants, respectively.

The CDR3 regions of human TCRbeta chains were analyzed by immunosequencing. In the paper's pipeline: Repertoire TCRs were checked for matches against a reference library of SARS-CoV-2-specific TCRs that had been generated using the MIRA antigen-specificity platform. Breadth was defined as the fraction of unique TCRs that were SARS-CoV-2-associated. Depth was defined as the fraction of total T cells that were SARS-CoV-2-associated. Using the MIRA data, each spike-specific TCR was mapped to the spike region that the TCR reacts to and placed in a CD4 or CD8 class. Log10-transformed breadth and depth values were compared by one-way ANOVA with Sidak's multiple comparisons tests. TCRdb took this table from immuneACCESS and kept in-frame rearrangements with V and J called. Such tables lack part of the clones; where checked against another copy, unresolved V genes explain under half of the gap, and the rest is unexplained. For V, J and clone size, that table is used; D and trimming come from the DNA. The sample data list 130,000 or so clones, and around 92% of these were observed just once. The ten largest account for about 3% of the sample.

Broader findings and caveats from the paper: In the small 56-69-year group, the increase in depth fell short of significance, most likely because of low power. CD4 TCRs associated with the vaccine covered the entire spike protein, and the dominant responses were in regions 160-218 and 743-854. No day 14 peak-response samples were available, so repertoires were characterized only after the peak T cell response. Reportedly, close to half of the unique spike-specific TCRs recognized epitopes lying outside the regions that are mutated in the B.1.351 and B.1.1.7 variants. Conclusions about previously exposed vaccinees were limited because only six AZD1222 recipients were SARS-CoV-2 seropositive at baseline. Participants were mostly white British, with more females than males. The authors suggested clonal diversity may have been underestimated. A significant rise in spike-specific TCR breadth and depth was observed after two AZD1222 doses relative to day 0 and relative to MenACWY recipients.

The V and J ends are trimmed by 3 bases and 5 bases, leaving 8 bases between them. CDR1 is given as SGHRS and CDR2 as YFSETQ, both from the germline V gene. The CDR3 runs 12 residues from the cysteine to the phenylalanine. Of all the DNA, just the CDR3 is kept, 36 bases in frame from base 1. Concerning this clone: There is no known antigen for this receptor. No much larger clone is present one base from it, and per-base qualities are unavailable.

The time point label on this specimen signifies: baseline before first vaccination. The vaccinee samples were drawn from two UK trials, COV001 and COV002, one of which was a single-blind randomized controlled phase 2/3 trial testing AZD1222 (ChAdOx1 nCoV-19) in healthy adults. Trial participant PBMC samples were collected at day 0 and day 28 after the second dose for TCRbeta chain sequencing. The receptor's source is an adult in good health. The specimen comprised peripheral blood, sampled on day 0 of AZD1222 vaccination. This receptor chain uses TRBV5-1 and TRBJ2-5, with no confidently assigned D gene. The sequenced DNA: TGCGCCAGCAGCTCTGATAGGGAGACCCAGTACTTC. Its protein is CASSSDRETQYF.